A selection of T cell receptor beta chains follows, all from one sample in a study of T cell changes during pregnancy in multiple sclerosis. Profiled with immunoSEQ multiplex PCR; TCRdb holds only in-frame clones, not every one. Of 100,000 or so clones in the sample, about 93% were seen once. The source was peripheral blood, collected after pregnancy. These TCRs come from a female donor in good health, enrolled as a control in a pregnancy study. CDR3s include the opening cysteine and the closing phenylalanine or tryptophan. A D gene is named only where the DNA matches it firmly. Clone sizes are given selectively: once, few, many, or a class where the clone is expanded.

v_call: TRBV6-4; d_call: TRBD2; j_call: TRBJ2-3; clone_size: .; cdr3_aa: CASSTSGSTDTQYF; cdr3_nt: TGTGCCAGCAGTACTAGCGGGAGCACAGATACGCAGTATTTT
v_call: TRBV5-4; d_call: .; j_call: TRBJ2-5; clone_size: .; cdr3_aa: CASSLIQQETQYF; cdr3_nt: TGTGCCAGCAGCTTAATACAGCAAGAGACCCAGTACTTC
v_call: TRBV27; d_call: .; j_call: TRBJ1-5; clone_size: once; cdr3_aa: CASSIGGSNQPQHF; cdr3_nt: TGTGCCAGCAGTATAGGGGGTAGCAATCAGCCCCAGCATTTT
v_call: TRBV10-3; d_call: TRBD1; j_call: TRBJ1-4; clone_size: .; cdr3_aa: CAISDPGQINEKLFF; cdr3_nt: TGTGCCATCAGTGACCCGGGACAGATAAATGAAAAACTGTTTTTT
v_call: TRBV6-4; d_call: .; j_call: TRBJ2-2; clone_size: .; cdr3_aa: CASSTSGTGELFF; cdr3_nt: TGTGCCAGCAGTACCAGCGGGACCGGGGAGCTGTTTTTT
v_call: TRBV30; d_call: TRBD1; j_call: TRBJ1-1; clone_size: .; cdr3_aa: CACHQTFRTGGNTEAFF; cdr3_nt: TGTGCCTGTCATCAAACCTTTCGGACAGGGGGCAACACTGAAGCTTTCTTT
v_call: TRBV5-1; d_call: .; j_call: TRBJ2-1; clone_size: .; cdr3_aa: CASSLDRVHEQFF; cdr3_nt: TGCGCCAGCAGCTTGGACAGGGTGCATGAGCAGTTCTTC
v_call: TRBV28; d_call: .; j_call: TRBJ2-7; clone_size: .; cdr3_aa: CASRKQGTYVYEQYF; cdr3_nt: TGTGCCAGCAGAAAACAGGGAACGTACGTTTACGAGCAGTACTTC
v_call: TRBV2; d_call: .; j_call: TRBJ2-2; clone_size: .; cdr3_aa: CASSEVGEAGGTGELFF; cdr3_nt: TGTGCCAGCAGTGAAGTTGGGGAGGCCGGGGGTACCGGGGAGCTGTTTTTT
v_call: TRBV28; d_call: TRBD2; j_call: TRBJ2-7; clone_size: .; cdr3_aa: CASSPGTRYYEQYF; cdr3_nt: TGTGCCAGCAGTCCAGGGACTAGGTACTACGAGCAGTACTTC
v_call: TRBV30; d_call: .; j_call: TRBJ1-3; clone_size: .; cdr3_aa: CAWSATRGFTGNTIYF; cdr3_nt: TGTGCCTGGAGTGCCACGAGGGGGTTTACTGGAAACACCATATATTTT
v_call: TRBV4-1; d_call: TRBD2; j_call: TRBJ2-2; clone_size: .; cdr3_aa: CASSQERLAGGPGSGELFF; cdr3_nt: TGCGCCAGCAGCCAAGAAAGGCTAGCGGGAGGGCCAGGTTCCGGGGAGCTGTTTTTT
v_call: TRBV4-1; d_call: TRBD2; j_call: TRBJ2-5; clone_size: .; cdr3_aa: CASSQDHGRAQTQYF; cdr3_nt: TGCGCCAGCAGCCAAGACCACGGGAGGGCCCAGACCCAGTACTTC
v_call: TRBV11-2; d_call: .; j_call: TRBJ2-5; clone_size: .; cdr3_aa: CASSSIRVIQETQYF; cdr3_nt: TGTGCCAGCAGCTCAATCCGGGTTATACAAGAGACCCAGTACTTC
v_call: TRBV20-1; d_call: .; j_call: TRBJ2-3; clone_size: .; cdr3_aa: CSAGGTDTQYF; cdr3_nt: TGCAGCGCCGGAGGCACAGATACGCAGTATTTT
v_call: TRBV9; d_call: TRBD2; j_call: TRBJ2-3; clone_size: once; cdr3_aa: CASSVEAVLAGRYTQYF; cdr3_nt: TGTGCCAGCAGCGTAGAGGCGGTACTAGCGGGAAGGTATACGCAGTATTTT
v_call: TRBV14; d_call: TRBD1; j_call: TRBJ1-5; clone_size: .; cdr3_aa: CASSPGGQHNQPQHF; cdr3_nt: TGTGCCAGCAGCCCCGGGGGACAGCACAATCAGCCCCAGCATTTT
v_call: TRBV28; d_call: TRBD2; j_call: TRBJ2-1; clone_size: .; cdr3_aa: CASSTTGLAAEQFF; cdr3_nt: TGTGCCAGCAGTACTACCGGACTAGCAGCTGAGCAGTTCTTC
v_call: TRBV4-1; d_call: .; j_call: TRBJ2-1; clone_size: .; cdr3_aa: CASSQRTGLLDEQFF; cdr3_nt: TGCGCCAGCAGCCAACGAACAGGGTTGTTGGATGAGCAGTTCTTC
v_call: TRBV5-5; d_call: .; j_call: TRBJ1-5; clone_size: .; cdr3_aa: CASSLGGDQPQHF; cdr3_nt: TGTGCCAGCAGCCTGGGGGGGGATCAGCCCCAGCATTTT
v_call: TRBV5-8; d_call: TRBD1; j_call: TRBJ1-5; clone_size: .; cdr3_aa: CASSGTASTDSNQPQHF; cdr3_nt: TGTGCCAGCAGCGGGACAGCAAGCACCGATAGCAATCAGCCCCAGCATTTT
v_call: TRBV7-6; d_call: .; j_call: TRBJ2-5; clone_size: once; cdr3_aa: CASTGSGKETQYF; cdr3_nt: TGTGCCAGCACGGGTAGCGGCAAAGAGACCCAGTACTTC
v_call: TRBV14; d_call: TRBD2; j_call: TRBJ2-1; clone_size: .; cdr3_aa: CASSPLSGRGFSYNEQFF; cdr3_nt: TGTGCCAGCAGCCCTCTTAGCGGGAGAGGTTTCTCCTACAATGAGCAGTTCTTC
v_call: TRBV28; d_call: .; j_call: TRBJ2-1; clone_size: .; cdr3_aa: CASSFSGGEQFF; cdr3_nt: TGTGCCAGCAGTTTCTCGGGTGGCGAGCAGTTCTTC
v_call: TRBV19; d_call: TRBD2; j_call: TRBJ2-3; clone_size: .; cdr3_aa: CASSHGAGGPDTQYF; cdr3_nt: TGTGCCAGTAGTCATGGGGCGGGAGGGCCAGATACGCAGTATTTT
v_call: TRBV5-1; d_call: .; j_call: TRBJ2-1; clone_size: .; cdr3_aa: CASSPQIALEWDEQFF; cdr3_nt: TGCGCCAGCAGCCCCCAGATTGCGCTAGAGTGGGATGAGCAGTTCTTC
v_call: TRBV29-1; d_call: TRBD1; j_call: TRBJ1-1; clone_size: .; cdr3_aa: CSAGTGGTEAFF; cdr3_nt: TGCAGCGCTGGGACAGGGGGCACTGAAGCTTTCTTT
v_call: TRBV7-9; d_call: TRBD1; j_call: TRBJ1-5; clone_size: .; cdr3_aa: CASSLGWTGGRDQPQHF; cdr3_nt: TGTGCCAGCAGCTTAGGGTGGACAGGGGGCAGGGATCAGCCCCAGCATTTT
v_call: TRBV5-1; d_call: .; j_call: TRBJ1-2; clone_size: .; cdr3_aa: CASSFSPGSQAPINYGYTF; cdr3_nt: TGCGCCAGCAGCTTTTCTCCGGGCTCACAGGCCCCCATTAACTATGGCTACACCTTC
v_call: TRBV10-3; d_call: .; j_call: TRBJ1-3; clone_size: .; cdr3_aa: CAISSKRGSGNTIYF; cdr3_nt: TGTGCCATCAGTTCGAAAAGAGGCTCTGGAAACACCATATATTTT
v_call: TRBV5-1; d_call: .; j_call: TRBJ1-1; clone_size: .; cdr3_aa: CASSLGPSGFSGTEAFF; cdr3_nt: TGCGCCAGCAGCTTGGGCCCATCGGGTTTTAGTGGCACTGAAGCTTTCTTT
v_call: TRBV28; d_call: TRBD1; j_call: TRBJ2-1; clone_size: .; cdr3_aa: CASEDRGPNEQFF; cdr3_nt: TGTGCCAGCGAAGACAGGGGGCCCAATGAGCAGTTCTTC
v_call: TRBV5-6; d_call: TRBD1; j_call: TRBJ2-1; clone_size: .; cdr3_aa: CASTIRDRGYNEQFF; cdr3_nt: TGTGCCAGCACCATCCGGGACAGGGGATACAATGAGCAGTTCTTC
v_call: TRBV6-1; d_call: .; j_call: TRBJ1-3; clone_size: .; cdr3_aa: CASGHSGNTIYF; cdr3_nt: TGTGCTTCGGGACACTCTGGAAACACCATATATTTT
v_call: TRBV28; d_call: .; j_call: TRBJ2-2; clone_size: .; cdr3_aa: CAGRGSGELFF; cdr3_nt: TGTGCCGGAAGGGGATCCGGGGAGCTGTTTTTT
v_call: TRBV20-1; d_call: .; j_call: TRBJ2-7; clone_size: .; cdr3_aa: CSARDWASQYF; cdr3_nt: TGCAGTGCTAGAGATTGGGCAAGCCAGTACTTC
v_call: TRBV28; d_call: TRBD1; j_call: TRBJ1-1; clone_size: .; cdr3_aa: CASGPRQGRTEAFF; cdr3_nt: TGTGCCAGCGGGCCCCGACAGGGCAGGACTGAAGCTTTCTTT
v_call: TRBV30; d_call: .; j_call: TRBJ2-5; clone_size: .; cdr3_aa: CAWSPGTPGHQETQYF; cdr3_nt: TGTGCCTGGAGCCCAGGGACTCCGGGGCATCAAGAGACCCAGTACTTC
v_call: TRBV7-9; d_call: TRBD2; j_call: TRBJ2-1; clone_size: .; cdr3_aa: CASSAWTSRSYNEQFF; cdr3_nt: TGTGCCAGCAGCGCCTGGACTAGTCGGTCCTACAATGAGCAGTTCTTC
v_call: TRBV9; d_call: .; j_call: TRBJ2-2; clone_size: once; cdr3_aa: CASATSPNTGELFF; cdr3_nt: TGTGCCAGCGCCACTAGCCCGAACACCGGGGAGCTGTTTTTT
v_call: TRBV11-2; d_call: TRBD2; j_call: TRBJ2-2; clone_size: few; cdr3_aa: CASSSSRLAGGPTGELFF; cdr3_nt: TGTGCCAGCAGTTCAAGTAGGCTAGCGGGAGGGCCGACCGGGGAGCTGTTTTTT
v_call: TRBV27; d_call: TRBD1; j_call: TRBJ2-7; clone_size: .; cdr3_aa: CASSRTGRTGPYEQYF; cdr3_nt: TGTGCCAGCAGTCGGACAGGGAGAACAGGCCCCTACGAGCAGTACTTC
v_call: TRBV5-6; d_call: .; j_call: TRBJ1-4; clone_size: .; cdr3_aa: CASSLPGPGEKLFF; cdr3_nt: TGTGCCAGCAGCTTGCCGGGTCCGGGGGAAAAACTGTTTTTT
v_call: TRBV2; d_call: TRBD1; j_call: TRBJ1-5; clone_size: .; cdr3_aa: CASSDSGTGGGQPQHF; cdr3_nt: TGTGCCAGCAGTGATAGTGGGACAGGGGGTGGACAGCCCCAGCATTTT
v_call: TRBV28; d_call: .; j_call: TRBJ1-3; clone_size: once; cdr3_aa: CASSLLGNTIYF; cdr3_nt: TGTGCCAGCAGTTTATTAGGAAACACCATATATTTT
v_call: TRBV7-9; d_call: .; j_call: TRBJ1-3; clone_size: .; cdr3_aa: CASSWQAKRNTIYF; cdr3_nt: TGTGCCAGCAGCTGGCAGGCTAAGAGAAACACCATATATTTT
v_call: TRBV4-1; d_call: TRBD1; j_call: TRBJ1-4; clone_size: .; cdr3_aa: CASSQGQGGGKLFF; cdr3_nt: TGCGCCAGCAGCCAAGGACAGGGAGGCGGAAAACTGTTTTTT
v_call: TRBV29-1; d_call: .; j_call: TRBJ2-5; clone_size: .; cdr3_aa: CSGRDGFKETQYF; cdr3_nt: TGCAGCGGGAGGGACGGCTTTAAAGAGACCCAGTACTTC
v_call: TRBV30; d_call: .; j_call: TRBJ2-6; clone_size: .; cdr3_aa: CAWNLPGANVLTF; cdr3_nt: TGTGCCTGGAATCTACCTGGGGCCAACGTCCTGACTTTC
v_call: TRBV19; d_call: .; j_call: TRBJ2-7; clone_size: .; cdr3_aa: CASSIDSGRGREQYF; cdr3_nt: TGTGCCAGTAGTATAGATTCGGGGCGGGGTCGCGAGCAGTACTTC
v_call: TRBV11-3; d_call: TRBD2; j_call: TRBJ2-3; clone_size: .; cdr3_aa: CASSATSSTDTQYF; cdr3_nt: TGTGCCAGCAGCGCGACTAGCAGCACAGATACGCAGTATTTT
v_call: TRBV27; d_call: TRBD2; j_call: TRBJ2-2; clone_size: .; cdr3_aa: CASSLSGGLAGAPGELFF; cdr3_nt: TGTGCCAGCAGTTTATCCGGAGGACTAGCGGGAGCCCCCGGGGAGCTGTTTTTT
v_call: TRBV29-1; d_call: .; j_call: TRBJ1-4; clone_size: .; cdr3_aa: CSVRAPNEKLFF; cdr3_nt: TGCAGCGTTCGAGCCCCTAATGAAAAACTGTTTTTT
v_call: TRBV5-1; d_call: .; j_call: TRBJ2-3; clone_size: once; cdr3_aa: CASSLQGGGSTDTQYF; cdr3_nt: TGCGCCAGCAGCTTGCAAGGAGGCGGGAGCACAGATACGCAGTATTTT
v_call: TRBV2; d_call: .; j_call: TRBJ2-1; clone_size: .; cdr3_aa: CASSEGPSEFF; cdr3_nt: TGTGCCAGCAGCGAGGGCCCCAGTGAGTTCTTC
v_call: TRBV27; d_call: .; j_call: TRBJ2-5; clone_size: .; cdr3_aa: CASSPTGLTGAEETQYF; cdr3_nt: TGTGCCAGCAGTCCGACCGGACTAACTGGGGCAGAAGAGACCCAGTACTTC
v_call: TRBV4-1; d_call: .; j_call: TRBJ1-1; clone_size: .; cdr3_aa: CASSQERGRENTEAFF; cdr3_nt: TGCGCCAGCAGCCAAGAAAGGGGTAGGGAGAACACTGAAGCTTTCTTT
v_call: TRBV28; d_call: .; j_call: TRBJ1-4; clone_size: .; cdr3_aa: CASSLVGAGANEKLFF; cdr3_nt: TGTGCCAGCAGTTTGGTCGGGGCGGGAGCTAATGAAAAACTGTTTTTT